These 27 T cell receptor beta chains were sequenced from one sample in a study of cytomegalovirus exposure and HLA in healthy donors. A multiplex PCR was run with 60 Vbeta primers and 13 Jbeta primers. The assay was immunoSEQ multiplex PCR, and TCRdb's table has in-frame clones only and misses some. The table has approximately 84,000 clones, approximately 69% seen once; the top ten hold under 10%. The specimen was PBMCs. All receptors derive from a man in his forties in good health and CMV-seropositive.

This sequence joins TRBV11-2 and TRBJ2-7, with 7 positions matching TRBD2. Looked up from germline, CDR1 is SGHAT and CDR2 is FQNNGV. The CDR3 is 15 amino acids. The J segment lost 9 bases and the V segment lost 3 bases, leaving 14 bases of the junction unmatched. The CDR3 sequence is CASSFDVSGGRGQYF. The CDR3, as DNA: TGTGCCAGCAGCTTTGATGTATCGGGAGGTCGAGGGCAGTACTTC.

This clone was observed a handful of times. The chain is built from TRBV5-1 and TRBJ2-3, with TRBD2 as a possible D gene (5 bases). The V end was cut by 3 bases, the J end by 1 base, with 12 bases between. This CDR3 is 15 amino acids long. Germline-derived CDR1 and CDR2 are SGHRS and YFSETQ. In nucleotides, the CDR3 is TGCGCCAGCAGCTCTTTATCGGAGGGCACAGATACGCAGTATTTT. This codes for CASSSLSEGTDTQYF.

The CDR3 DNA follows: TGTGCCAGCAGCGTAGATCAGGGCAGCCAAGAGACCCAGTACTTC. This codes for CASSVDQGSQETQYF. This chain connects TRBV9 to TRBJ2-5, with D maybe TRBD1 (5 bases). V lost 0 bases, J lost 1 base, and 10 bases lay in between. Germline values: CDR1 SGDLS, CDR2 YYNGEE. This CDR3 has 15 residues.

This clone was counted between two and nine times. The chain combines TRBV5-6 with TRBJ2-7; 7 positions match TRBD1. Trimming cost V 1 base and J 2 bases; bases outside gene matches: 6. In germline, CDR1 is SGHDT, CDR2 YYEEEE. The CDR3 spans 15 residues. CDR3 sequence: CASSLLRDRPYEQYF. The CDR3 nucleotides are TGTGCCAGCAGCTTGTTACGGGACAGACCCTACGAGCAGTACTTC.

This rearrangement joins TRBV15 to TRBJ1-5, with 7 bases identical to TRBD1. Germline values: CDR1 LNHNV, CDR2 YYDKDF (reference sequence). The CDR3 has 17 residues. Trimming took 1 base from V and 0 from J; bases not matched to a gene: 6. Here the CDR3 DNA reads TGTGCCACCAGCAGAGGAAGACAGGGCTATAGCAATCAGCCCCAGCATTTT. Protein: CATSRGRQGYSNQPQHF.

The chain links TRBV4-1 to TRBJ2-7; D is perhaps TRBD1 (6 bases). The CDR3 spans 14 residues. The germline V gene has CDR1 MGHRA and CDR2 YSYEKL. V lost 6 bases and J 4 bases, leaving 16 bases between the germline ends. The CDR3 coding sequence is TGCGCCAGCAGTTGGAACAGGGATAGTTACGAGCAGTACTTC. Protein sequence: CASSWNRDSYEQYF.

The rearrangement links TRBV28 to TRBJ1-4; D call uncertain. Looked up from germline, CDR1 is MDHEN and CDR2 is SYDVKM. Trimming removed 10 bases from V and 0 bases from J, with 12 bases in between. The CDR3 length is 14 residues. As DNA, the CDR3 is TGTGCCATTTTTAGAGAAGCAACTAATGAAAAACTGTTTTTT. Translation gives CAIFREATNEKLFF.

The rearrangement uses TRBV6-1 and TRBJ1-5, with TRBD1 as a possible D gene (5 bases). V was trimmed by 2 bases and J by 8 bases, leaving 13 bases between them. This CDR3 contains 14 residues. In germline, CDR1 is MNHNS, CDR2 SASEGT. This chain's CDR3 is CASSERGIRKPQHF. DNA for the CDR3: TGTGCCAGCAGTGAACGGGGGATCCGAAAGCCCCAGCATTTT.

This clone came up a few times. V and J are TRBV18 and TRBJ2-7; the D is unclear. Trimming pared 0 bases from V and 0 bases from J, leaving 6 bases between. The CDR3 has 14 amino acids. CDR1 is KGHSH and CDR2 is LQKENI in the germline V gene. In nucleotides, the CDR3 is TGTGCCAGCTCACCACCGGCCAACTCCTACGAGCAGTACTTC. This sequence encodes CASSPPANSYEQYF.

V is TRBV5-1 and J is TRBJ2-2, with D perhaps TRBD1 (5 bases). Germline V gene data show CDR1 as SGHRS and CDR2 as YFSETQ. CDR3 size: 15 residues. V was shortened by 4 bases and J by 6 bases, with 16 bases between the two germline ends. The CDR3 sequence is CASSEAPGIAGELFF. CDR3 nucleotide sequence: TGCGCCAGCAGCGAGGCCCCAGGGATCGCCGGGGAGCTGTTTTTT.

The chain carries TRBV7-2 and TRBJ1-1; TRBD1 matches at 7 bases. Losses at the gene ends were 6 bases for V and 3 bases for J; bases not matched to a gene: 10. This CDR3 contains 15 residues. In germline, CDR1 is SGHTA, CDR2 FQGNSA. The CDR3 DNA reads TGTGCCAGCAGGGTCCAGACAGGGATAGACACTGAAGCTTTCTTT. This encodes CASRVQTGIDTEAFF.

This rearrangement joins TRBV6-1 to TRBJ2-3; 8 bases are a match to TRBD1. With 6 bases clipped from V and 0 bases from J, the junction kept 5 bases outside the gene matches. The CDR3 extends over 15 amino acids. The V gene's germline CDR1 is MNHNS and CDR2 SASEGT. The CDR3 region has the DNA TGTGCCAGCAGGCCGGACAGGGCAAGCACAGATACGCAGTATTTT. Translation: CASRPDRASTDTQYF.

The CDR3 protein is CASSPGLESDTQYF. CDR3 in DNA: TGTGCCAGCAGTCCGGGACTAGAAAGCGATACGCAGTATTTT. The chain carries TRBV6-5 and TRBJ2-3, with 8 bases identical to TRBD2. Germline V lookup: CDR1 MNHEY, CDR2 SVGAGI. CDR3 length: 14 residues. The V and J ends lost 5 bases and 6 bases, in that order; junction bases with no gene match: 7.

The chain links TRBV9 to TRBJ2-1; 10 nucleotides match TRBD2. This CDR3 is 16 amino acids long. Germline CDR1 reads SGDLS; CDR2 reads YYNGEE. Unmatched junction bases numbered 9, after V lost 0 bases and J lost 9 bases. The CDR3 sequence: CASSVGGTSAFGEQFF. DNA of the CDR3: TGTGCCAGCAGCGTAGGGGGGACTAGCGCGTTTGGTGAGCAGTTCTTC.

The gene calls are TRBV25-1 and TRBJ2-1, with 13 positions matching TRBD2. Germline CDR1 is MGHDK and CDR2 is SYGVNS. The junction had 6 bases not matched to a gene; V was cut back by 10 bases and J by 9 bases. The CDR3 totals 13 residues. The CDR3 here is CATGLAGDAEQFF. CDR3 DNA sequence: TGTGCCACCGGACTAGCGGGAGACGCTGAGCAGTTCTTC.

This clone was seen more than once but under ten times. V is TRBV18 and J is TRBJ1-1; 7 bases are a match to TRBD1. This CDR3 comprises 15 residues. V dropped 1 base and J dropped 0; count of bases not matched to a gene: 2. CDR1 and CDR2 from the germline V gene are KGHSH and LQKENI. As DNA, the CDR3 is TGTGCCAGCTCACCACAGGGGGCCTTGAACACTGAAGCTTTCTTT. Translating it yields CASSPQGALNTEAFF.

V is TRBV5-6 and J is TRBJ2-3; no definite D call. This CDR3 has 15 residues. Germline assignment: CDR1 SGHDT and CDR2 YYEEEE. V was pared by 4 bases and J by 2 bases, with 14 bases between. The CDR3 here is CASSPSSRNTDTQYF. The CDR3 region has the DNA TGTGCCAGCAGCCCGTCTTCGCGGAACACAGATACGCAGTATTTT.

This clone has just one count. V usage is TRBV7-6 and J usage is TRBJ2-7, with 9 bases lining up with TRBD2. Germline V gives CDR1 SGHVS, CDR2 FNYEAQ. This CDR3 region has 16 residues. The V and J ends lost 6 bases and 4 bases, in that order; junction bases with no gene match: 13. The CDR3 DNA reads as TGTGCCAGCAGTGCCAAAGGCGGGAGGGCCCCGTACGAGCAGTACTTC. Its protein product is CASSAKGGRAPYEQYF.

The chain joins TRBV6-6 to TRBJ1-2, with D possibly being TRBD1 (6 bases). Germline CDR1 reads MNHNY; CDR2 reads SVGAGI (reference sequence). The CDR3 totals 15 residues. The V end lost 5 bases, the J end lost 2 bases, and 15 bases lay between the germline ends. CDR3 DNA sequence: TGTGCCAGCAGTGACCAGGGACACCGCAACTATGGCTACACCTTC. Its protein is CASSDQGHRNYGYTF.

The rearrangement uses TRBV28 and TRBJ2-7; TRBD1 aligns across 10 bases. Germline CDR1 and CDR2: MDHEN and SYDVKM. The trim removed 5 bases at V and 5 bases at J, leaving 12 bases unmatched. The CDR3 covers 16 residues. Here the CDR3 DNA reads TGTGCCAGCAGTGAGGGGACAGGGGATAAGGCGGACGAGCAGTACTTC. Translated: CASSEGTGDKADEQYF.

This chain links TRBV27 with TRBJ1-5; no firm D call. From germline, CDR1 is MNHEY and CDR2 SMNVEV (reference sequence). The V end was cut by 9 bases, the J end by 2 bases, with 14 bases between. The CDR3 loop spans 14 amino acids. The CDR3 DNA reads TGTGCCAGTACTCCTTCTCGCGGCAATCAGCCCCAGCATTTT. The encoded protein is CASTPSRGNQPQHF.

This clone has at least ten counts. This chain links TRBV4-2 with TRBJ1-4; 7 bases map to TRBD1. The junction had 9 bases not matched to a gene; V was cut back by 4 bases and J by 4 bases. CDR1 is LGHNA, CDR2 YNFKEQ, per germline. The CDR3 has 16 residues. CDR3: CASSRLIQGSNEKLFF. The CDR3 DNA reads as TGTGCCAGCAGCCGCCTGATACAGGGGAGTAATGAAAAACTGTTTTTT.

The J gene is TRBJ2-3, the V gene TRBV4-2; D remains ambiguous. Per germline, CDR1 LGHNA and CDR2 YNFKEQ. CDR3 length equals 18 residues. V gave up 1 base and J gave up 3 bases, with 20 bases separating them. As DNA, the CDR3 is TGTGCCAGCAGCCAAGTTTGGGTCGGATCCCAGGCGACAGATACGCAGTATTTT. Amino acids: CASSQVWVGSQATDTQYF.

This clone was seen only a few times. The chain couples TRBV6-1 to TRBJ2-2; possibly TRBD2 for D (6 bases). Germline V gene data show CDR1 as MNHNS and CDR2 as SASEGT. The germline V and J ends were trimmed by 7 bases and 3 bases, with 9 bases remaining between them. The CDR3 loop spans 13 amino acids. CDR3 in DNA: TGTGCCAGCACCCGGGACTACACCGGGGAGCTGTTTTTT. It yields the protein CASTRDYTGELFF.

This rearrangement joins TRBV15 to TRBJ2-7, with D perhaps matching TRBD1 (5 bases). CDR3 length: 11 residues. Germline values: CDR1 LNHNV, CDR2 YYDKDF (reference sequence). Deletions cut 3 bases from V and 7 bases from J, with 7 bases between. The CDR3 nucleotides are TGTGCCACCAGCAGGGGGCGGGAGCAGTACTTC. This gives the protein CATSRGREQYF.

J is TRBJ2-2 and V is TRBV6-5; 12 nucleotides match TRBD2. V lost 0 bases to trimming and J lost 9 bases; unmatched junction nucleotides: 2. Germline V CDR1 and CDR2: MNHEY, SVGAGI. The CDR3 consists of 15 residues. The CDR3 sequence is CASSYSTSGSRELFF. CDR3 DNA sequence: TGTGCCAGCAGTTACTCGACTAGCGGGAGTAGGGAGCTGTTTTTT.

A word on this clone: The junction differs from germline at one of its ends, possibly a read error. The chain couples TRBV30 to TRBJ1-6; 8 nucleotides line up with TRBD1. Germline V lookup: CDR1 GTSNPN, CDR2 SVGIG (reference sequence). The CDR3 is 14 amino acids. This chain's CDR3 is CAWSGTGYSSPLHF. The CDR3 bases are TGTGCCTGGAGTGGGACAGGGTATAGTTCACCCCTCCACTTT. The full variable domain, rest sourced from reference TRBV30 and TRBJ1-6, is SQTIHQWPATLVQPVGSPLSLECTVEGTSNPNLYWYRQAAGRGLQLLFYSVGIGQISSEVPQNLSASRPQDRQFILSSKKLLLSDSGFYLCAWSGTGYSSPLHFGNGTRLTVT.